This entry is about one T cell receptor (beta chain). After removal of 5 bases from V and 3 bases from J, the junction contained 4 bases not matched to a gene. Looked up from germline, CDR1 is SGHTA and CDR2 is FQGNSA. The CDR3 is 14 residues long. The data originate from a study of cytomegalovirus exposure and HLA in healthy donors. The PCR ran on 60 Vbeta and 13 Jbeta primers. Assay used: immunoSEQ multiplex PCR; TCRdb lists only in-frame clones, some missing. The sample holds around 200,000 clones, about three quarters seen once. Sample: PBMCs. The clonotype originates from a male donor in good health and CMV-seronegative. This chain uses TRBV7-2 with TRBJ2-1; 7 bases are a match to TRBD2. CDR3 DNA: TGTGCCAGCAGCGTGGGGGGGAACTACAATGAGCAGTTCTTC. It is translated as CASSVGGNYNEQFF.